This T cell receptor gamma chain derives from a study of gamma-delta chains in newborns, infants, children. Study background: Polyclonal expansion of innate γδ T cells after birth follows microbial exposure.

This CDR3 has 13 amino acids. The V gene's germline CDR1 is EGSNGY and CDR2 YDSYNSKV. Germline trimming cut 0 bases from V and 7 bases from J; bases unmatched to any gene: 6. By sample fraction, this clone is medium-sized. TCRdb re-called the reads via CATT. The sample has around 2,000 gamma-chain clones; about 32% are singletons. The sequenced sample was blood. V is TRGV2 and J is TRGJ1 or TRGJ2. The clonotype originates from a child who was a newborn, infant or young child, either healthy, febrile or measles-vaccinated (not recorded which). CDR3 bases: TGTGCCACCTGGGACGGGCCGTGGTATAAGAAACTCTTT. It specifies CATWDGPWYKKLF.